The 13 T cell receptor beta chains in this list originate from one sample, sequenced in a study of T cell changes during pregnancy in multiple sclerosis. Sequencing used immunoSEQ multiplex PCR; TCRdb keeps in-frame clones, though not all of them. The data show approximately 100,000 clones, with roughly 94% seen just once and approximately 2% held by the top ten. The specimen was peripheral blood, collected after pregnancy. The receptors here all came from a female donor in good health, enrolled as a control in a pregnancy study.

The V gene is TRBV4-2, the J gene TRBJ1-1, with TRBD1 matching over 9 bases. The CDR3 contains 16 residues. J was trimmed by 4 bases and V by 2 bases; bases with no gene match: 8. Germline-derived CDR1 and CDR2 are LGHNA and YNFKEQ. DNA for the CDR3: TGTGCCAGCAGCCAAATCCCCGGGACAGGGAGCACTGAAGCTTTCTTT. Protein product: CASSQIPGTGSTEAFF.

This chain joins TRBV2 and TRBJ1-2; D may be TRBD1 (5 bases). The CDR3 runs to 13 residues. Germline assignment: CDR1 SNHLY and CDR2 FYNNEI. V was clipped by 2 bases and J by 2 bases, with 6 bases between them. The CDR3 is CASSESGNYGYTF. CDR3 nucleotide sequence: TGTGCCAGCAGTGAATCAGGGAACTATGGCTACACCTTC. Looking up the rest from reference TRBV2 and TRBJ1-2 gives the full variable domain: EPEVTQTPSHQVTQMGQEVILRCVPISNHLYFYWYRQILGQKVEFLVSFYNNEISEKSEIFDDQFSVERPDGSNFTLKIRSTKLEDSAMYFCASSESGNYGYTFGSGTRLTVV.

The chain joins TRBV19 to TRBJ2-3; 7 nucleotides line up with TRBD1. Germline values: CDR1 LNHDA, CDR2 SQIVND (reference sequence). The trim removed 8 bases at V and 0 bases at J, leaving 2 bases unmatched. This CDR3 has 13 amino acids. The CDR3 protein is CASGQASTDTQYF. CDR3 nucleotides: TGTGCCAGTGGACAGGCAAGCACAGATACGCAGTATTTT.

CDR3 region: CASGPGSGTEAFF. The DNA of the CDR3 is TGTGCCAGCGGACCGGGGTCTGGGACTGAAGCTTTCTTT. The chain is built from TRBV2 and TRBJ1-1; D gene unclear. Deletions cut 8 bases from V and 5 bases from J, with 15 bases between. CDR1 is SNHLY, CDR2 FYNNEI, per germline. This CDR3 has 13 residues.

The J gene is TRBJ2-7, the V gene TRBV14; 7 bases map to TRBD2. V was pared by 4 bases and J by 0 bases, with 15 bases of the junction left unmatched. Germline loops: CDR1 SGHDN, CDR2 FVKESK. This CDR3 is 18 amino acids long. CDR3 region: CASSPPASLAVSSYEQYF. The CDR3 nucleotides are TGTGCCAGCAGCCCCCCAGCGAGTCTAGCGGTGAGCTCCTACGAGCAGTACTTC.

The rearrangement uses TRBV30 and TRBJ2-5, with TRBD2 matching over 7 bases. Germline V gene data show CDR1 as GTSNPN and CDR2 as SVGIG (reference sequence). V gave up 4 bases and J gave up 5 bases; unmatched junction bases: 4. CDR3 length equals 12 residues. CDR3 coding DNA: TGTGCCTGGACTAGCGGTGGGGAGACCCAGTACTTC. Its translation: CAWTSGGETQYF.

J is TRBJ1-3 and V is TRBV5-4, with 8 bases matching TRBD1. This CDR3 region has 15 residues. V trimming: 3 bases; J trimming: 0 bases; junction bases outside the gene matches: 2. Looked up from germline, CDR1 is SGHNT and CDR2 is YYREEE (reference sequence). Here the CDR3 DNA reads TGTGCCAGCAGCTCAACAGGGGGCTCTGGAAACACCATATATTTT. Amino acid sequence: CASSSTGGSGNTIYF.

The rearrangement uses TRBV27 and TRBJ1-1; D remains unclear. This CDR3 comprises 10 residues. Germline values: CDR1 MNHEY, CDR2 SMNVEV (reference sequence). The germline V and J ends were trimmed by 8 bases and 5 bases, with 6 bases remaining between them. The CDR3 spells CASFGTEAFF. The CDR3 DNA is TGTGCCAGCTTCGGTACTGAAGCTTTCTTT.

This chain joins TRBV5-1 and TRBJ2-5; 13 bases match TRBD2. V trimming: 3 bases; J trimming: 3 bases; junction bases outside the gene matches: 5. CDR3 length: 16 amino acids. Germline V gene sequence: CDR1 SGHRS, CDR2 YFSETQ. CDR3 amino acids: CASSSSGTSGKETQYF. CDR3 nucleotides: TGCGCCAGCAGCTCCTCCGGGACTAGCGGGAAAGAGACCCAGTACTTC.

V gene TRBV28 combines with J gene TRBJ2-7, with D possibly being TRBD2 (6 bases). The V and J ends lost 3 bases and 1 base respectively, with 16 bases between them. CDR3 length equals 16 residues. Germline-derived CDR1 and CDR2 are MDHEN and SYDVKM. CDR3 sequence reads: CASSFNYGRYSYEQYF. The CDR3 region has the DNA TGTGCCAGCAGTTTTAACTACGGGAGATATTCCTACGAGCAGTACTTC.

CDR3 sequence (DNA): TGTGCCAGTAGTATGAGGACAGGGGGTCCATTCCTTGCGAACACCGGGGAGCTGTTTTTT. The encoded protein is CASSMRTGGPFLANTGELFF. The chain recombines TRBV19 with TRBJ2-2; 10 bases are a match to TRBD1. Unmatched junction bases numbered 13, after V lost 3 bases and J lost 0 bases. The CDR3 contains 20 residues. Germline values: CDR1 LNHDA, CDR2 SQIVND (reference sequence). Using reference TRBV19 and TRBJ2-2 for the parts outside the CDR3, the full variable domain is DGGITQSPKYLFRKEGQNVTLSCEQNLNHDAMYWYRQDPGQGLRLIYYSQIVNDFQKGDIAEGYSVSREKKESFPLTVTSAQKNPTAFYLCASSMRTGGPFLANTGELFFGEGSRLTVL.

This chain joins TRBV13 and TRBJ2-5; D is ambiguous. In germline, CDR1 is PRHDT, CDR2 FYEKMQ (reference sequence). V lost 4 bases to trimming and J lost 5 bases, with 8 bases between them. CDR3 length: 12 amino acids. The CDR3 here is CASSSRLETQYF. The CDR3 region has the DNA TGTGCCAGCAGCTCTAGGCTCGAGACCCAGTACTTC.

The chain recombines TRBV5-3 with TRBJ2-1, with D uncertain. TRBV5-3 is filed as an ORF, its function uncertain. The CDR3 sequence is 15 residues long. V was trimmed by 4 bases and J by 0 bases, leaving 11 bases between them. In DNA, the CDR3 is TGTGCCAGAAGCCGGGTCCCGAGCTCCTACAATGAGCAGTTCTTC. Its protein product is CARSRVPSSYNEQFF.